This T cell receptor (beta chain) was recovered during a study of T cell responses to AZD1222 COVID-19 vaccine (dated by TCRdb to the early 2020s). For the study in its entirety: AZD1222 recipients whose second dose came at about 4 weeks and those whose second dose came at about 12 weeks were combined into one group, since spike-specific TCR depth and breadth did not differ between the two schedules. TCR sequencing covered 233 trial participants: about 210 given two doses of AZD1222 and 26 given two doses of MenACWY control vaccine. Trial participants were enrolled into age subgroups of 18-55, 56-69 and 70-plus years, which contained approximately 150, 28 and 58 TCR-sequenced participants, respectively.

The sample's time point label, in plain terms: baseline before first vaccination. Samples from vaccinated people were obtained from the UK trials COV001 and COV002, which included a single-blind randomized controlled phase 2/3 trial of AZD1222 (ChAdOx1 nCoV-19) in healthy adults. For TCRbeta chain sequencing, PBMC samples from trial participants were taken at day 0 and at day 28 after the second dose. The CDR3 regions of human TCRbeta chains were analyzed by immunosequencing. The study's own analysis went as follows. TCRs in the repertoires were matched against a reference library of SARS-CoV-2-specific TCRs that had been generated with the MIRA antigen-specificity platform. Breadth was defined as the fraction of unique TCRs that were SARS-CoV-2-associated. Depth was defined as the fraction of total T cells that were SARS-CoV-2-associated. Using the MIRA data, each spike-specific TCR was assigned both to the spike region to which the TCR was reactive and to a CD4 or CD8 class. Log10-transformed breadth and depth values were compared by one-way ANOVA with Sidak's multiple comparisons tests. This is the immuneACCESS table as TCRdb keeps it, with only in-frame sequences that have V and J called. A part of the clones is gone; compared with another copy, unresolved V genes explain less than half, and the rest is unexplained. From that table come the V and J calls and clone size; the DNA was used to work out D and trimming. Here the sample has 100,000 to 150,000 clones; 90% occur a single time. The leading ten clones occupy about 7.1% of the sample.

As to this clone: Its antigen specificity is not known. Base qualities were left out, and no much larger clone turns up one base away.

The full study reports these points: After two AZD1222 doses, spike-specific TCR breadth and depth were significantly higher than at day 0 and than in MenACWY recipients. The vaccine-associated CD4 TCRs covered the entire spike protein, and the dominant responses fell in regions 160-218 and 743-854. In the small 56-69-year group, the increase in depth fell short of significance, most likely because of low power. Participants were mostly white British and included more females than males, and it was suggested by the authors that clonal diversity may have been underestimated. Because no day 14 peak-response samples were available, repertoires were characterized only after the peak T cell response. Conclusions about previously exposed vaccinees are limited, since just a handful of AZD1222 recipients were seropositive for SARS-CoV-2 at baseline. Epitopes outside the regions mutated in the B.1.351 and B.1.1.7 variants were reportedly recognized by nearly half of the unique spike-specific TCRs.

Taken from the germline V gene, the CDR1 and CDR2 loops are MDHEN and SYDVKM. Unmatched junction bases come to 7, with V trimmed by 5 bases and J by 4 bases. The CDR3 has 14 amino acids, counting the end cysteine and phenylalanine. Only the CDR3 DNA is retained, 42 bases long and in frame from the first base. The rearranged segments are TRBV28 and TRBJ1-2; TRBD1 lines up with 7 middle nucleotides. The sequencing used peripheral blood, collected on day 0 of AZD1222 vaccination. This TCR was sampled from an adult in good health. The sequence in DNA is TGTGCCAGCAGTCCTCGGACAGGAGTCTATGGCTACACCTTC. The translation is CASSPRTGVYGYTF.